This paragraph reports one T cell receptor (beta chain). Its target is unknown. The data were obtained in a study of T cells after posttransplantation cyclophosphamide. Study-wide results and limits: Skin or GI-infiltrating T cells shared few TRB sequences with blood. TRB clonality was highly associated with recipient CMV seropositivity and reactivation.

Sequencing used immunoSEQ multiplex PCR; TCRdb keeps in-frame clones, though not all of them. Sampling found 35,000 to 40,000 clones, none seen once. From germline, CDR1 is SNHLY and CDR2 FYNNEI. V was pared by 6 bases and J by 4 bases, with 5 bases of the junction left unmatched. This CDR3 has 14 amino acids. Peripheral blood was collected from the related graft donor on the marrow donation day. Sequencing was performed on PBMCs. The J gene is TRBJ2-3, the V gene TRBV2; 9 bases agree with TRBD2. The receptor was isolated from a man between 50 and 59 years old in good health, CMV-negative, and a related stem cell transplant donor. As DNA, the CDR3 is TGTGCCAGCAGCGTAGCGGGAGAGGCAGATACGCAGTATTTT. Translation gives CASSVAGEADTQYF.